One and the same sample provided the 15 T cell receptor beta chains below, sequenced in a study of radiation and T cells in renal cell carcinoma. Using immunoSEQ multiplex PCR, the repertoire was profiled, and TCRdb retains in-frame clones only, with some absent. Of about 170,000 clones in the sample, about nine tenths were seen once. Time point in this sample: blood 4 weeks post-SBRT, at nephrectomy. Stated treatment: 15 Gy SBRT to primary tumor, nephrectomy 4 weeks later. The sequencing here drew on blood, taken from a patient whose treatment included radiotherapy and nephrectomy. These receptor sequences come from a woman between 50 and 59 years old with renal cell carcinoma.

This chain uses TRBV19 with TRBJ1-1; TRBD1 matches at 9 bases. The CDR3 totals 14 residues. With 4 bases clipped from V and 1 base from J, the junction kept 1 base outside the gene matches. Germline V lookup: CDR1 LNHDA, CDR2 SQIVND (reference sequence). CDR3 residues: CASSTDRGNTEAFF. The DNA for the CDR3 is TGTGCCAGTAGTACGGACAGGGGGAACACTGAAGCTTTCTTT.

The chain uses TRBV6-1 and TRBJ1-4; maybe TRBD1 (5 bases). Germline values: CDR1 MNHNS, CDR2 SASEGT. The CDR3 sequence is 16 residues long. V lost 4 bases, J lost 3 bases, and 15 bases lay in between. The CDR3 DNA is TGTGCCAGCAGTGCCCGCCCCAGGGCAGCTAATGAAAAACTGTTTTTT. It is translated as CASSARPRAANEKLFF.

The chain joins TRBV7-2 to TRBJ2-1; a possible D gene is TRBD1 (5 bases). V lost 5 bases and J 0 bases, leaving 17 bases between the germline ends. The CDR3 sequence is 17 residues long. The germline CDR1 and CDR2 sequences are SGHTA and FQGNSA. In nucleotides, the CDR3 is TGTGCCAGCAGCGTAGTAGGGGCGGACCCCTCCTACAATGAGCAGTTCTTC. This gives the protein CASSVVGADPSYNEQFF.

Comment on this clone: The sample contains more than one DNA sequence encoding this CDR3. The chain is built from TRBV15 and TRBJ2-5; TRBD1 might be the D (6 bases). Germline V gives CDR1 LNHNV, CDR2 YYDKDF (reference sequence). V lost 0 bases and J 5 bases, leaving 7 bases between the germline ends. This CDR3 contains 13 residues. The CDR3 loop reads CATSRDRGETQYF. The CDR3 DNA is TGTGCCACCAGCAGAGATAGGGGGGAGACCCAGTACTTC.

On this clone: A junction boundary mismatches the germline segment, possibly from a read error. The chain couples TRBV6-1 to TRBJ1-5; a weak D match, TRBD1 (5 bases). Germline-derived CDR1 and CDR2 are MNHNS and SASEGT. The CDR3 consists of 18 residues. CDR3 sequence reads: CASSKARERSGGNQPQHF. CDR3 in DNA: TGTGCCAGCAGTAAAGCCAGGGAAAGAAGCGGGGGCAATCAGCCCCAGCATTTT.

The genes are TRBV30 and TRBJ2-4; D is possibly TRBD2 (7 bases). The CDR3 is made up of 18 amino acids. Germline V gives CDR1 GTSNPN, CDR2 SVGIG (reference sequence). The ends were cut back, 4 bases at V and 2 bases at J, with 24 bases in the middle. The CDR3 protein is CAWNPKGGGILPKNIQYF. The CDR3 region has the DNA TGTGCCTGGAACCCCAAAGGGGGGGGTATTCTTCCCAAAAACATTCAGTACTTC.

This chain links TRBV5-1 with TRBJ1-2; D call uncertain. Germline V CDR1 and CDR2: SGHRS, YFSETQ. Trimming shortened V by 0 bases and J by 6 bases, and 15 bases separated the two germline ends. CDR3 size: 15 residues. The CDR3 reads CASSLGSTQLNGYTF. The CDR3 region has the DNA TGCGCCAGCAGCTTGGGGTCCACACAACTTAATGGCTACACCTTC.

The sample holds one count of this clone. V is TRBV19 and J is TRBJ1-2, with TRBD1 matching over 8 bases. Germline loops: CDR1 LNHDA, CDR2 SQIVND (reference sequence). The V gene end was trimmed by 3 bases and the J gene end by 8 bases; junction bases not matched to a gene: 17. This CDR3 comprises 17 residues. CDR3 sequence reads: CASSIYPGGAGFMGYTF. The CDR3 DNA reads TGTGCCAGTAGTATTTATCCAGGGGGCGCAGGGTTTATGGGCTACACCTTC.

The gene calls are TRBV19 and TRBJ1-5; 7 bases agree with TRBD1. The J segment lost 3 bases and the V segment lost 3 bases, leaving 5 bases of the junction unmatched. Germline lookup yields CDR1 LNHDA and CDR2 SQIVND (reference sequence). There are 15 residues in the CDR3. CDR3 in amino acids: CASSIMTGNNQPQHF. In DNA form, the CDR3 reads TGTGCCAGTAGTATTATGACAGGGAACAATCAGCCCCAGCATTTT.

The CDR3 nucleotides read TGTGCCAGCAGTGAATTTTATGGCCAGGGGGCTTTAGAGACCCAGTACTTC. This codes for CASSEFYGQGALETQYF. The V gene is TRBV25-1, the J gene TRBJ2-5; 8 nucleotides align to TRBD1. Unmatched junction bases numbered 11, after V lost 1 base and J lost 4 bases. Germline CDR1 and CDR2: MGHDK and SYGVNS. This CDR3 contains 17 residues.

This chain links TRBV5-1 with TRBJ1-6; D perhaps matches TRBD1 (5 bases). The CDR3 sequence is 15 residues long. The V end was cut by 0 bases, the J end by 6 bases, with 10 bases between. Germline CDR1 reads SGHRS; CDR2 reads YFSETQ. The CDR3 loop is CASSLAGTFNSPLHF. CDR3 sequence (DNA): TGCGCCAGCAGCTTGGCCGGGACGTTTAATTCACCCCTCCACTTT. Combining the CDR3 with reference TRBV5-1 and TRBJ1-6 gives the whole variable domain KAGVTQTPRYLIKTRGQQVTLSCSPISGHRSVSWYQQTPGQGLQFLFEYFSETQRNKGNFPGRFSGRQFSNSRSEMNVSTLELGDSALYLCASSLAGTFNSPLHFGNGTRLTVT.

This chain links TRBV30 with TRBJ1-4; no clear D. Trimming cost V 0 bases and J 4 bases, with 21 bases left between them. Germline loops: CDR1 GTSNPN, CDR2 SVGIG (reference sequence). The length of the CDR3 is 18 residues. The CDR3: CAWSVPGGVGLRNEKLFF. The CDR3, as DNA: TGTGCCTGGAGTGTACCCGGCGGGGTAGGGCTACGTAATGAAAAACTGTTTTTT. The full variable domain, completed using reference TRBV30 and TRBJ1-4, is SQTIHQWPATLVQPVGSPLSLECTVEGTSNPNLYWYRQAAGRGLQLLFYSVGIGQISSEVPQNLSASRPQDRQFILSSKKLLLSDSGFYLCAWSVPGGVGLRNEKLFFGSGTQLSVL.

In regard to this clone: The junction does not match germline at one end; this may be a read error. The chain recombines TRBV7-7 with TRBJ2-5, with TRBD2 matching 12 bases. This CDR3 region has 16 residues. The germline V gene encodes CDR1 SSHAT and CDR2 FNYEAQ (reference sequence). The CDR3 region is CASSKTSGGLQETQYF. The DNA for the CDR3 is TGTGCTAGCAGCAAGACTAGCGGGGGTCTCCAAGAGACCCAGTACTTC.

The CDR3 coding sequence is TGTGCCAGTTCACAAGGAGGGGAGACCCAGTACTTC. It translates to CASSQGGETQYF. The chain employs TRBV19 and TRBJ2-5; weak D call: TRBD2 (6 bases). Trimming stripped 8 bases from V and 5 bases from J, with 12 bases between. CDR1 is LNHDA, CDR2 SQIVND, per germline (reference sequence). CDR3 length: 12 residues.

The chain carries TRBV19 and TRBJ2-7; 8 nucleotides agree with TRBD1. CDR1 and CDR2 (germline): LNHDA, SQIVND (reference sequence). The CDR3 is 14 residues long. Unmatched junction bases numbered 4, after V lost 6 bases and J lost 0 bases. The chain's CDR3 is CASSQGALSYEQYF. The CDR3 coding sequence is TGTGCCAGTAGCCAGGGGGCACTCTCCTACGAGCAGTACTTC.